This T cell receptor (beta chain) was retrieved from a study of blood T cell repertoires in COVID-19. V dropped 4 bases and J dropped 3; count of bases not matched to a gene: 4. Germline CDR1 reads SGHTA; CDR2 reads FQGNSA. This CDR3 is 14 amino acids long. Some clones are missing from TCRdb's copy, which holds only in-frame ones; the method was immunoSEQ multiplex PCR. The table includes around 70,000 clones, 86% detected once. Sequences were obtained from peripheral blood. The rearrangement uses TRBV7-2 and TRBJ2-7; 9 bases align to TRBD1. The TCR originated in a man between 25 and 39 years old with acute or convalescent COVID-19. CDR3 residues: CASSSGQGIYEQYF. CDR3 nucleotide sequence: TGTGCCAGCAGCTCGGGACAGGGTATCTACGAGCAGTACTTC.